Below, 8 T cell receptor beta chains from the same sample are listed, as sequenced in a study of CD8 T cells in Susac syndrome. When the RNA was reverse transcribed, random hexamers were used with an input of about 0.5 to 1 ug. Each CDR3 protein gets one entry after TCRdb re-called the immunoSEQ multiplex PCR reads with MiXCR. The repertoire holds about 200,000 distinct CDR3 sequences, with about 95% as singletons. Sequencing was carried out using CD4+ T cells from PBMCs. Receptor source: a human donor with multiple sclerosis.

J is TRBJ2-1 and V is TRBV4-1; a possible D gene is TRBD2 (6 bases). Trimming cost V 1 base and J 15 bases, with 16 bases left between them. The CDR3 contains 13 residues. Germline V gene data show CDR1 as MGHRA and CDR2 as YSYEKL. In DNA form, the CDR3 reads TGCGCCAGCAGCCAAGTTATAGCGGAGGCGGGGTTCTTC. Its protein is CASSQVIAEAGFF.

The V call is TRBV30, the J call TRBJ1-5, with 8 nucleotides matching TRBD1. This CDR3 comprises 14 residues. Germline assignment: CDR1 GTSNPN and CDR2 SVGIG (reference sequence). The V gene end was trimmed by 5 bases and the J gene end by 5 bases; junction bases not matched to a gene: 8. Here the CDR3 reads CAWGGQAGDQPQHF. The DNA for the CDR3 is TGTGCCTGGGGGGGACAGGCGGGGGATCAGCCCCAGCATTTT.

This chain joins TRBV20-1 and TRBJ2-5; perhaps TRBD1 as D (6 bases). V was clipped by 2 bases and J by 3 bases, with 19 bases between them. The length of the CDR3 is 16 residues. Germline V gene lookup returns CDR1 DFQATT and CDR2 SNEGSKA (reference sequence). The CDR3 DNA is TGCAGTGCTAGATCCCCAGGGGCGAGGGTAGAAGAGACCCAGTACTTC. This sequence encodes CSARSPGARVEETQYF.

The genes are TRBV9 and TRBJ2-7, with D perhaps TRBD2 (6 bases). This CDR3 spans 15 amino acids. Germline V gene sequence: CDR1 SGDLS, CDR2 YYNGEE. The V gene lost 4 bases and the J gene lost 2 bases, with 16 bases spanning the gap. The CDR3 region is CASSKTGTGAYEQYF. The CDR3 bases are TGTGCCAGCAGCAAGACCGGGACTGGGGCCTACGAGCAGTACTTC.

A word on this clonotype: Germline is not matched at one junction end, which may reflect a read error. J is TRBJ1-5 and V is TRBV9; D is ambiguous. Germline V gene lookup returns CDR1 SGDLS and CDR2 YYNGEE. The CDR3 has 13 residues. CDR3 loop: CASSPTSDQPQHF. The DNA for the CDR3 is TGTGCCAGCAGCCCCACTAGCGATCAGCCCCAGCATTTT.

J is TRBJ2-5 and V is TRBV2, with 12 bases matching TRBD2. The V segment lost 1 base and the J segment 6 bases; nucleotides outside the gene matches: 3. CDR3 length: 15 residues. Germline V gene lookup returns CDR1 SNHLY and CDR2 FYNNEI. As DNA, the CDR3 is TGTGCCAGCAGTGAAGAGGGACTAGCGGGCAAGACCCAGTACTTC. Encoded protein: CASSEEGLAGKTQYF.

This rearrangement joins TRBV19 to TRBJ2-1; TRBD2 matches at 8 bases. CDR3 length: 14 residues. J gave up 8 bases and V 3 bases, and 6 bases lay outside the gene matches. CDR1 and CDR2 from the germline V gene are LNHDA and SQIVND (reference sequence). CDR3 coding DNA: TGTGCCAGTAGTATCTCCGAGACTAGCGATGAGCAGTTCTTC. This encodes CASSISETSDEQFF.

The chain is built from TRBV20-1 and TRBJ2-2; D gene ambiguous. Per germline, CDR1 DFQATT and CDR2 SNEGSKA (reference sequence). The length of the CDR3 is 13 residues. V lost 2 bases and J lost 0, with 4 bases in between. The CDR3 here is CSARTANTGELFF. For the CDR3, the DNA is TGCAGTGCTAGAACAGCGAACACCGGGGAGCTGTTTTTT.